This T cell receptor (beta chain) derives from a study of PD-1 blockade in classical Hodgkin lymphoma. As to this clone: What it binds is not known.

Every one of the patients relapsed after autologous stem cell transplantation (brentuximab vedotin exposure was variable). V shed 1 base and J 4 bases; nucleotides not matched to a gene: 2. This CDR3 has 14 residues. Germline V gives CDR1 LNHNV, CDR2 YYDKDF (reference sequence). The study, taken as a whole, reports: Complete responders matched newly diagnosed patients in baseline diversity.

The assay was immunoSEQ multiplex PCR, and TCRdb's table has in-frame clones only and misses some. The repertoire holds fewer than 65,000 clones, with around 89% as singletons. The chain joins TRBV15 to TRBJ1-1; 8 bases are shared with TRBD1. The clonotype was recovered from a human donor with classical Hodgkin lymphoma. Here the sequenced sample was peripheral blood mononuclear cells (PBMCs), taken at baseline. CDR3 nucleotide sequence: TGTGCCACCAGCAGAGGCACAGGGGGCACTGAAGCTTTCTTT. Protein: CATSRGTGGTEAFF. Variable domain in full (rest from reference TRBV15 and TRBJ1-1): DAMVIQNPRYQVTQFGKPVTLSCSQTLNHNVMYWYQQKSSQAPKLLFHYYDKDFNNEADTPDNFQSRRPNTSFCFLDIRSPGLGDTAMYLCATSRGTGGTEAFFGQGTRLTVV.